The clone carrying this T cell receptor (beta chain) was counted a few times. Antigen unknown. This sample's time point: late sampling 161 to 241 days after vaccination in a few convalescent patients. The treatment was: approximately 11-day PBMC culture with coronavirus spike peptide pools or control peptides (ViraFEST assay). The authors replaced half the medium with fresh IL-2 medium on days 3 and 7. The data originate from a study of vaccination and CD4 T cells after COVID-19. The germline gives CDR1 SNHLY, CDR2 FYNNEI. The CDR3 extends over 15 amino acids. V lost 8 bases to trimming and J lost 3 bases; unmatched junction nucleotides: 6. The Oncomine TCR Beta short-read assay was what sequenced the DNA obtained from cultured CD4+ T cells. In TCRdb, the PCR reads were re-called with MiXCR into one record per CDR3 protein. Altogether around 26,000 distinct CDR3 sequences are present, 41% being singletons, with the ten largest covering around 5%.

Study-level findings and limits: Convalescent patients' vaccine-specific clones were spike mono-reactive in 304 of 307 cases.

The source is a human donor who had recovered from COVID-19. The J gene is TRBJ2-6, the V gene TRBV2; 8 bases line up with TRBD1. The source material was CD4+ T cells from blood, cultured in vitro, sampled about 7 months after SARS-CoV-2 vaccination. CDR3 sequence reads: CASLDRGGGANVLTF. The CDR3 bases are TGTGCCAGCCTAGACAGGGGAGGTGGGGCCAACGTCCTGACTTTC. The full variable domain, rest sourced from reference TRBV2 and TRBJ2-6, is EPEVTQTPSHQVTQMGQEVILRCVPISNHLYFYWYRQILGQKVEFLVSFYNNEISEKSEIFDDQFSVERPDGSNFTLKIRSTKLEDSAMYFCASLDRGGGANVLTFGAGSRLTVL.